Listed below are T cell receptor beta chains from one sample, sequenced in a study of blood T cell repertoires in COVID-19. Assay: immunoSEQ multiplex PCR; the TCRdb copy retains only in-frame clones and omits some. The sample holds more than 60,000 clones, approximately 89% seen once. The sequenced sample consisted of peripheral blood. The receptor source for this set is a woman aged 50 to 60 with active COVID-19. The CDR3 runs from the conserved cysteine through the conserved F or W. D genes are given only for firm matches. The size field is filled for only some rows; it gives once, few, many or a size class.

cdr3_aa cdr3_nt j_call d_call clone_size v_call
CASSRTSGNYDTQYF TGTGCCAGCAGCCGGACTAGCGGGAACTACGATACGCAGTATTTT TRBJ2-3 TRBD2 few TRBV7-8
CATTGGAENTEAFF TGTGCCACCACAGGCGGGGCAGAGAACACTGAAGCTTTCTTT TRBJ1-1 . . TRBV6-5
CASSYSSAGTGDGYTF TGTGCCAGCAGTTACTCGTCAGCCGGGACAGGGGATGGCTACACCTTC TRBJ1-2 TRBD1 . TRBV6-5
CASSPSRGGGNYGYTF TGTGCCAGCAGTCCAAGTAGGGGGGGCGGTAACTATGGCTACACCTTC TRBJ1-2 . . TRBV27
CASRKDSYSSGLEQYF TGTGCCAGCAGGAAAGATAGTTATAGCTCCGGACTCGAGCAGTACTTC TRBJ2-7 . few TRBV27
CASSLTGGYEQYF TGTGCCAGCAGCTTAACAGGGGGATACGAGCAGTACTTC TRBJ2-7 TRBD1 . TRBV7-9
CASSARGASSPGEKLFF TGTGCCAGCAGCGCCCGGGGGGCCTCGTCGCCTGGTGAAAAACTGTTTTTT TRBJ1-4 . few TRBV2
CASSVGRGHGFHEQYF TGTGCCAGCAGCGTAGGTAGGGGACATGGTTTCCACGAGCAGTACTTC TRBJ2-7 . . TRBV9
CASSSIQGTEAFF TGTGCCAGCAGCTCGATACAGGGCACTGAAGCTTTCTTT TRBJ1-1 . . TRBV7-8
CAWRDRADYEQYF TGTGCCTGGAGGGACAGGGCGGACTACGAGCAGTACTTC TRBJ2-7 TRBD1 . TRBV30
CASSLDYTGELFF TGTGCCAGCAGTCTAGATTACACCGGGGAGCTGTTTTTT TRBJ2-2 . . TRBV28
CASSYFRGGTDTQYF TGTGCCAGCAGTTACTTCAGGGGGGGCACAGATACGCAGTATTTT TRBJ2-3 . . TRBV6-6
CASSRRDAGNTIYF TGTGCCAGCTCCCGGAGGGATGCTGGAAACACCATATATTTT TRBJ1-3 . . TRBV18
CASSLGGGGGYTF TGCGCCAGCAGCTTGGGAGGTGGTGGTGGCTACACCTTC TRBJ1-2 . . TRBV5-1
CAWKVAGRTDTQYF TGTGCCTGGAAGGTAGCGGGACGCACAGATACGCAGTATTTT TRBJ2-3 TRBD2 . TRBV30
CATSRGAFGQGNTEAFF TGTGCCACCAGCAGAGGCGCGTTCGGGCAGGGAAACACTGAAGCTTTCTTT TRBJ1-1 . . TRBV15